A selection of T cell receptor beta chains follows, all from one sample in a study of blood T cell repertoires in COVID-19. Libraries were prepared by immunoSEQ multiplex PCR; TCRdb keeps only in-frame clonotypes and omits some of them. The sample records 410,000 or so clones, about 88% being singletons. Sample: peripheral blood. The receptors were gathered from a woman between 35 and 50 years old with COVID-19, enrolled during active disease. Both conserved end residues are part of each CDR3. Each record gives: V gene, clone size, D gene, J gene, CDR3 DNA, CDR3 protein. The D gene is left open where the match is weak. Not all rows give a size; the values are once, few, many and, for expanded clones, a class.

v_gene: TRBV28
abundance: NA
d_gene: TRBD1
j_gene: TRBJ1-5
CDR3nt: TGTGCCAGCAGTCCTTGGAGGGGGGAGTTGACAGGGTTGCGGCCCCAGCATTTT
CDR3aa: CASSPWRGELTGLRPQHF

v_gene: TRBV5-1
abundance: NA
d_gene: TRBD1
j_gene: TRBJ2-2
CDR3nt: TGCGCCAGCAGCTTACAGGGGGCAAGGACCGGGGAGCTGTTTTTT
CDR3aa: CASSLQGARTGELFF

v_gene: TRBV7-6
abundance: once
d_gene: NA
j_gene: TRBJ2-1
CDR3nt: TGTGCCAGCAGCCCGACTGTGAATGAGCAGTTCTTC
CDR3aa: CASSPTVNEQFF

v_gene: TRBV13
abundance: NA
d_gene: NA
j_gene: TRBJ1-3
CDR3nt: TGTGCCAGCAGCCCCCCCGGGGGAAGGCTTGGAAACACCATATATTTT
CDR3aa: CASSPPGGRLGNTIYF

v_gene: TRBV19
abundance: NA
d_gene: NA
j_gene: TRBJ1-1
CDR3nt: TGTGCCAGTAGCAAACCGGGACATTGGGCTGAAGCTTTCTTT
CDR3aa: CASSKPGHWAEAFF

v_gene: TRBV11-2
abundance: NA
d_gene: NA
j_gene: TRBJ1-2
CDR3nt: TGTGCCAGCAGCTTAGGTGCACTCGGCTACACCTTC
CDR3aa: CASSLGALGYTF

v_gene: TRBV19
abundance: NA
d_gene: NA
j_gene: TRBJ1-5
CDR3nt: TGTGCCAGTAGTAACCAGGGTAGCAATCAGCCCCAGCATTTT
CDR3aa: CASSNQGSNQPQHF

v_gene: TRBV9
abundance: NA
d_gene: TRBD1
j_gene: TRBJ1-1
CDR3nt: TGTGCCAGCAGCCATCACCGGGACAGGGCCACTGAAGCTTTCTTT
CDR3aa: CASSHHRDRATEAFF

v_gene: TRBV2
abundance: NA
d_gene: NA
j_gene: TRBJ1-5
CDR3nt: TGTGCCAGCAGTGAACGGGGGGGATTCAATCAGCCCCAGCATTTT
CDR3aa: CASSERGGFNQPQHF

v_gene: TRBV6-5
abundance: NA
d_gene: NA
j_gene: TRBJ2-2
CDR3nt: TGTGCCAGCAGTTATGACGGGAGATGGGACACCGGGGAGCTGTTTTTT
CDR3aa: CASSYDGRWDTGELFF

v_gene: TRBV6-6
abundance: NA
d_gene: TRBD1
j_gene: TRBJ1-4
CDR3nt: TGTGCCAGCAGTAGACAGGGCTTTAATGAAAAACTGTTTTTT
CDR3aa: CASSRQGFNEKLFF

v_gene: TRBV18
abundance: NA
d_gene: NA
j_gene: TRBJ1-1
CDR3nt: TGTGCCAGCTCATTTGACAGCCTGAACACTGAAGCTTTCTTT
CDR3aa: CASSFDSLNTEAFF

v_gene: TRBV30
abundance: once
d_gene: TRBD2
j_gene: TRBJ2-5
CDR3nt: TGTGCCTGGACTAGCGGCCAAGAGACCCAGTACTTC
CDR3aa: CAWTSGQETQYF

v_gene: TRBV5-3
abundance: once
d_gene: NA
j_gene: TRBJ2-7
CDR3nt: TGTGCCAGAAGCGCCCTCTCGCGTCCGGGTAGATTCTACGAGCAGTACTTC
CDR3aa: CARSALSRPGRFYEQYF

v_gene: TRBV5-1
abundance: NA
d_gene: NA
j_gene: TRBJ2-3
CDR3nt: TGCGCCAGCAGCCTGAAAGGACTGGACGTTACGCAGTATTTT
CDR3aa: CASSLKGLDVTQYF

v_gene: TRBV29-1
abundance: NA
d_gene: NA
j_gene: TRBJ1-2
CDR3nt: TGCAGCGTTGGCAGGGAGGGGGGGAACTATGGCTACACCTTC
CDR3aa: CSVGREGGNYGYTF

v_gene: TRBV18
abundance: once
d_gene: NA
j_gene: TRBJ1-2
CDR3nt: TGTGCCAGCTCCCCCGTGGAACGGGGCTATGGCTACACCTTC
CDR3aa: CASSPVERGYGYTF

v_gene: TRBV28
abundance: NA
d_gene: TRBD1
j_gene: TRBJ1-1
CDR3nt: TGTGCCAGCAGAACCCCCGGCGGGAGGGCCAGGGGGTTGGAAGCTTTCTTT
CDR3aa: CASRTPGGRARGLEAFF

v_gene: TRBV10-3
abundance: NA
d_gene: NA
j_gene: TRBJ1-6
CDR3nt: TGTGCCATCAGCGTCGACAGTCAGGGTAATTCACCCCTCCACTTT
CDR3aa: CAISVDSQGNSPLHF

v_gene: TRBV6-5
abundance: once
d_gene: NA
j_gene: TRBJ2-3
CDR3nt: TGTGCCAGCTCTAGACGAGCAAGGAGCACAGATACGCAGTATTTT
CDR3aa: CASSRRARSTDTQYF

v_gene: TRBV5-4
abundance: once
d_gene: TRBD1
j_gene: TRBJ2-2
CDR3nt: TGTGCCAGCAGCCAACGACAGGGAGACACCGGGGAGCTGTTTTTT
CDR3aa: CASSQRQGDTGELFF

v_gene: TRBV7-2
abundance: NA
d_gene: TRBD1
j_gene: TRBJ2-2
CDR3nt: TGTGCCAGCAGCTTCACAGGGGGCAGGTCGACCGGGGAGCTGTTTTTT
CDR3aa: CASSFTGGRSTGELFF

v_gene: TRBV7-2
abundance: NA
d_gene: TRBD1
j_gene: TRBJ2-1
CDR3nt: TGTGCCAGCAGCATAAGACAGGGCTCCTACAATGAGCAGTTCTTC
CDR3aa: CASSIRQGSYNEQFF

v_gene: TRBV19
abundance: many
d_gene: NA
j_gene: TRBJ1-2
CDR3nt: TGTGCGAGTTCAGGGCTTGGCTACACCTTC
CDR3aa: CASSGLGYTF

v_gene: TRBV2
abundance: NA
d_gene: NA
j_gene: TRBJ2-5
CDR3nt: TGTGCCAGCAGTGAAATCCCAGGGGTTGGGGAGACCCAGTACTTC
CDR3aa: CASSEIPGVGETQYF

v_gene: TRBV25-1
abundance: once
d_gene: NA
j_gene: TRBJ1-1
CDR3nt: TGTGCCAGCAGAGAAACAGCTGAAGCTTTCTTT
CDR3aa: CASRETAEAFF

v_gene: TRBV11-2
abundance: few
d_gene: NA
j_gene: TRBJ1-2
CDR3nt: TGTGCCAGCAGCTTAGCCAGGGGAGAACACCCCTATGGCTACACCTTC
CDR3aa: CASSLARGEHPYGYTF

v_gene: TRBV3-1/TRBV3-2
abundance: NA
d_gene: NA
j_gene: TRBJ1-1
CDR3nt: TGTGCCAGCAGTCTTACTTTTAACACTGAAGCTTTCTTT
CDR3aa: CASSLTFNTEAFF

v_gene: TRBV28
abundance: NA
d_gene: TRBD2
j_gene: TRBJ2-7
CDR3nt: TGTGCCGTCCGCGGGAGGGCCGGCGAGCAGTACTTC
CDR3aa: CAVRGRAGEQYF

v_gene: TRBV29-1
abundance: NA
d_gene: NA
j_gene: TRBJ1-5
CDR3nt: TGCAGCGTCGCAGGAGGGGGGGGGAGCAATCAGCCCCAGCATTTT
CDR3aa: CSVAGGGGSNQPQHF

v_gene: TRBV27
abundance: NA
d_gene: NA
j_gene: TRBJ2-2
CDR3nt: TGTGCCTGTCGAGAGGGCTACACCGGGGAGCTGTTTTTT
CDR3aa: CACREGYTGELFF

v_gene: TRBV12-5
abundance: NA
d_gene: NA
j_gene: TRBJ2-7
CDR3nt: TGTGCTAGTGGTTCGAAGGTAGGGGACACCTACGAGCAGTACTTC
CDR3aa: CASGSKVGDTYEQYF

v_gene: TRBV28
abundance: NA
d_gene: TRBD1
j_gene: TRBJ2-7
CDR3nt: TGTGCCAGCGTAAAGACAGGGATCTACGAGCAGTACTTC
CDR3aa: CASVKTGIYEQYF

v_gene: TRBV5-4
abundance: NA
d_gene: TRBD1
j_gene: TRBJ2-1
CDR3nt: TGTGCCAGCAGCTTGGGAGGGGGCGGAGCCTACAATGAGCAGTTCTTC
CDR3aa: CASSLGGGGAYNEQFF

v_gene: TRBV7-9
abundance: NA
d_gene: NA
j_gene: TRBJ2-3
CDR3nt: TGTGCCAGCAGCCAAGGACACAGGTTGGACCTCACAGATACGCAGTATTTT
CDR3aa: CASSQGHRLDLTDTQYF

v_gene: TRBV29-1
abundance: NA
d_gene: NA
j_gene: TRBJ2-3
CDR3nt: TGCAGCGTTGCGGCAGGCCATAGCACAGATACGCAGTATTTT
CDR3aa: CSVAAGHSTDTQYF

v_gene: TRBV7-2
abundance: NA
d_gene: NA
j_gene: TRBJ1-5
CDR3nt: TGTGCCAGCAGCTATGCGACGGGTAGCAATCAGCCCCAGCATTTT
CDR3aa: CASSYATGSNQPQHF

v_gene: TRBV19
abundance: NA
d_gene: NA
j_gene: TRBJ2-3
CDR3nt: TGTGCCAGTAGTTTCGTGGACATTGGAGATACGCAGTATTTT
CDR3aa: CASSFVDIGDTQYF

v_gene: TRBV10-3
abundance: NA
d_gene: NA
j_gene: TRBJ1-5
CDR3nt: TGTGCCATCAGTGAGTCGTTGGGCGCCCGGCAGCCCCAGCATTTT
CDR3aa: CAISESLGARQPQHF

v_gene: TRBV30
abundance: NA
d_gene: TRBD2
j_gene: TRBJ2-1
CDR3nt: TGTGCCTGGCTAGCGGGAGGGCCATACAATGAGCAGTTCTTC
CDR3aa: CAWLAGGPYNEQFF

v_gene: TRBV4-3
abundance: NA
d_gene: NA
j_gene: TRBJ1-4
CDR3nt: TGCGCCAGCAGCCAAGATAGTACGGGGACAACTAATGAAAAACTGTTTTTT
CDR3aa: CASSQDSTGTTNEKLFF

v_gene: TRBV7-2
abundance: NA
d_gene: NA
j_gene: TRBJ1-2
CDR3nt: TGTGCCAGCAGCTCGCCGGGGGGGTCAGGTGGCTACACCTTC
CDR3aa: CASSSPGGSGGYTF

v_gene: TRBV18
abundance: few
d_gene: TRBD1
j_gene: TRBJ1-2
CDR3nt: TGTGCCAGCTCACCAAGTACTACAGGGGTTTACTATGGCTACACCTTC
CDR3aa: CASSPSTTGVYYGYTF

v_gene: TRBV30
abundance: NA
d_gene: NA
j_gene: TRBJ2-7
CDR3nt: TGTGCCTGGAGTCCTTCCCGGACCCGGCGGGACGAGCAGTACTTC
CDR3aa: CAWSPSRTRRDEQYF

v_gene: TRBV6-2/TRBV6-3
abundance: NA
d_gene: NA
j_gene: TRBJ1-4
CDR3nt: TGTGCCAGCAGTTACTCCACGGGAAGGAATGATAATGAAAAACTGTTTTTT
CDR3aa: CASSYSTGRNDNEKLFF

v_gene: TRBV28
abundance: NA
d_gene: NA
j_gene: TRBJ2-3
CDR3nt: TGTGCCAGCAGTTTTCAACAGGGTGTTCCAGATACGCAGTATTTT
CDR3aa: CASSFQQGVPDTQYF

v_gene: TRBV7-9
abundance: NA
d_gene: NA
j_gene: TRBJ1-2
CDR3nt: TGTGCCAGCAGCTTATTGACAGGAAGCAGCTATGGCTACACCTTC
CDR3aa: CASSLLTGSSYGYTF

v_gene: TRBV24-1
abundance: NA
d_gene: NA
j_gene: TRBJ2-5
CDR3nt: TGTGCCACTAGTGGGCCACAAGAGACCCAGTACTTC
CDR3aa: CATSGPQETQYF